This TCR beta chain derives from a study of OX40 agonist ivuxolimab in advanced cancers. Broader study findings: Average numbers of expanded clones were greater in CD8+ T cells than in CD4+.

In regard to this clone: The antigen remains undetermined.

Repertoires were generated with immunoSEQ multiplex PCR, while TCRdb's copy carries only in-frame clones and drops some. The sample consists of 30,000 or so clones, 89% of them appearing once. The source is an adult with an advanced solid tumor such as melanoma, head and neck, liver or kidney cancer. Specimen: CD4+ or CD8+ T cells sorted from blood, collected in a trial of the OX40 agonist ivuxolimab.

This CDR3 reads CASSRTGEQYF. CDR3 nucleotide sequence: TGTGCCAGCAGTAGGACAGGCGAGCAGTACTTC. The chain recombines TRBV6-1 with TRBJ2-7; TRBD1 matches 7 bases. This CDR3 is 11 amino acids long. CDR1 is MNHNS, CDR2 SASEGT, per germline. V trimming: 5 bases; J trimming: 6 bases; junction bases outside the gene matches: 1.